The entry below describes one TCR beta chain. Germline loops: CDR1 SGHRS, CDR2 YFSETQ. V lost 1 base and J lost 0, with 11 bases in between. This CDR3 comprises 16 residues. This sample stems from a study of blood T cell repertoires in COVID-19. Method: immunoSEQ multiplex PCR; TCRdb's copy keeps in-frame clones and lacks some. The sample has about 430,000 clones, around 90% seen once. The sample consisted of peripheral blood. The sequence was obtained from a man between 18 and 29 years old with COVID-19, enrolled during active disease. This chain uses TRBV5-1 with TRBJ1-3; D may be TRBD1 (6 bases). The CDR3 loop reads CASSLSTGHSGNTIYF. CDR3 DNA: TGCGCCAGCAGCTTGAGCACAGGGCACTCTGGAAACACCATATATTTT.